The T cell receptor beta chain under discussion was sequenced for a study of blood T cell repertoires in COVID-19. Authors' data handling: Estimation of nucleated cell counts relied on the amplification of reference gene primers. The table came from immunoSEQ multiplex PCR; TCRdb's copy has only in-frame clones and leaves some out. Clone size and the V and J calls come from that table; the DNA yielded D and trimming. The sample comprises roughly 130,000 clones, around 82% of which are singletons, and approximately 13% rests with the top ten. Germline CDR1 and CDR2: SGHTA and FQGNSA. Trimming cost V 2 bases and J 7 bases; bases outside gene matches: 15. The CDR3 spans 17 residues.

Sequencing was carried out using peripheral blood. The source of this sequence is a woman under 40 who had recovered from COVID-19. J is TRBJ2-7 and V is TRBV7-2; 9 bases are shared with TRBD1. The CDR3, as DNA: TGTGCCAGCAGCTTAAGAGTTGAGGGGACAGGGTCGTTGGAGCAGTACTTC. This sequence encodes CASSLRVEGTGSLEQYF.